This T cell receptor beta chain stems from a study of post-analysis software for immune sequencing data. Study results and limitations: Five TRBV segments were more frequent in patients than controls; TRBV5-6, TRBV5-1 and TRBV20-1 belonged to this group.

The CDR3 length is 13 residues. Trimming pared 6 bases from V and 2 bases from J, leaving 10 bases between. Germline-derived CDR1 and CDR2 are MNHEY and SVGAGI. Built from TCR beta cDNA, the libraries had unique molecular identifiers in them. TCRdb re-analysed the PCR reads in MiXCR, keeping a single row per CDR3 protein. This sample has more than 450,000 distinct CDR3 sequences, with around a third found just once. A note on this clonotype: Its specificity is not known.

The receptor was derived from a girl under 18 with multiple sclerosis. The V gene is TRBV6-5, the J gene TRBJ2-5; possible D gene TRBD1, 5 bases. Sequenced input: blood. The CDR3 bases are TGTGCCAGCAGCGCGACAGTACAAGAGACCCAGTACTTC. It codes for CASSATVQETQYF.